What follows are 26 T cell receptor beta chains derived from one specimen sequenced in a study of regulatory T cells in long-lasting Graves disease. Time point in this sample: persistent/refractory GD, antithyroid drugs over 5 years with positive TRAb. Preparation of the TCR library used RNA extracted from PBMCs. TCR beta libraries were built with iRepertoire HTBI primers and Arm-PCR of CDR3 regions. Via MiXCR, TCRdb re-called the multiplex PCR reads, giving one row per CDR3 protein. The data hold 310,000 or so distinct CDR3 sequences, with more than 20% observed a single time. The material sequenced was peripheral blood mononuclear cells (PBMCs), taken when the disease was refractory, from a patient treated with antithyroid drugs. These receptors were obtained from a female donor with Graves disease.

The table lists this clonotype with a few counts. This sequence joins TRBV4-1 and TRBJ1-4, with no clear D. Trimming cost V 0 bases and J 8 bases, with 7 bases left between them. Germline CDR1 MGHRA, CDR2 YSYEKL. This CDR3 has 13 residues. The CDR3 is CASSQESREKLFF. CDR3 bases: TGCGCCAGCAGCCAAGAGTCGCGGGAAAAACTGTTTTTT.

This clonotype was counted only a few times. The chain has TRBV19 and TRBJ2-5, with D perhaps TRBD1 (6 bases). Per the germline V gene, CDR1 is LNHDA and CDR2 is SQIVND (reference sequence). Between the trimmed V and J ends, which lost 2 bases and 1 base, there was a span of 14 bases. The CDR3 loop spans 16 amino acids. DNA for the CDR3: TGTGCCAGTAGTATAAGGCTTTCGGACAGCCAAGAGACCCAGTACTTC. Translation: CASSIRLSDSQETQYF.

This clonotype was counted at least ten times. The J gene is TRBJ2-7, the V gene TRBV11-2, with TRBD2 as a possible D gene (6 bases). V shed 3 bases and J shed 6 bases, with 15 bases lying between them. Germline V gene sequence: CDR1 SGHAT, CDR2 FQNNGV. The length of the CDR3 is 14 residues. CDR3 loop: CASSFGTPRGEQYF. The CDR3 DNA follows: TGTGCCAGCAGCTTTGGGACTCCAAGAGGCGAGCAGTACTTC.

The sample holds a few counts of this clonotype. The chain uses TRBV11-2 and TRBJ2-2; D is unresolved. Germline lookup yields CDR1 SGHAT and CDR2 FQNNGV. There are 15 residues in the CDR3. The V end lost 6 bases, the J end lost 7 bases, and 18 bases lay between the germline ends. DNA for the CDR3: TGTGCCAGCAGTTCGTTCGGGCCCATCGGCGGGGAGCTGTTTTTT. Translation gives CASSSFGPIGGELFF.

In DNA form, the CDR3 reads TGCAGTGCTAGTTTAATCGGGTCGGAAGCTTTCTTT. Its protein product is CSASLIGSEAFF. The chain couples TRBV20-1 to TRBJ1-1; D unclear. CDR1 is DFQATT and CDR2 is SNEGSKA in the germline V gene (reference sequence). The CDR3 sequence is 12 residues long. The ends were cut back, 3 bases at V and 8 bases at J, with 13 bases in the middle.

As regards this clonotype: Being one base from a much bigger clone, this may be a read error. DNA of the CDR3: TGTGCCAGCAGTGCAGGGGGCGGCCCCATGAACACTGAAGCTTTCTTT. This translates into CASSAGGGPMNTEAFF. The chain joins TRBV6-1 to TRBJ1-1; TRBD1 aligns across 8 bases. Trimming took 4 bases from V and 0 from J; bases not matched to a gene: 7. From germline, CDR1 is MNHNS and CDR2 SASEGT. The CDR3 length is 16 residues.

Only one count was recorded for this clonotype. The V and J genes are TRBV19 and TRBJ2-5; D perhaps matches TRBD1 (6 bases). In germline, CDR1 is LNHDA, CDR2 SQIVND (reference sequence). The CDR3 sequence is 13 residues long. Between the trimmed V and J ends, which lost 10 bases and 2 bases, there was a span of 14 bases. CDR3 nucleotide sequence: TGTGCCACTGGTTGGCAGGGGCAAGAGACCCAGTACTTC. Translation: CATGWQGQETQYF.

This clonotype was recorded at least ten times. The chain couples TRBV2 to TRBJ1-4; D call uncertain. This CDR3 spans 14 amino acids. In germline, CDR1 is SNHLY, CDR2 FYNNEI. Trimming cost V 7 bases and J 4 bases, with 13 bases left between them. This CDR3 is CASTKDRNNEKLFF. The CDR3, as DNA: TGTGCCAGCACCAAGGACCGTAATAATGAAAAACTGTTTTTT.

This clonotype was seen at least ten times. The chain uses TRBV12-3 or TRBV12-4 and TRBJ1-2, with D tentatively TRBD1 (5 bases). This CDR3 contains 13 residues. Trimming left V 6 bases short and J 5 bases short, with 13 bases between. The CDR3 DNA sequence: TGTGCCAGCAGCCTAGACAGCCTATATGGCTACACCTTC. Its translation is CASSLDSLYGYTF.

This clonotype was detected a few times. The chain carries TRBV2 and TRBJ1-5; 9 positions agree with TRBD1. The CDR3 has 13 residues. V trimming: 7 bases; J trimming: 7 bases; junction bases outside the gene matches: 5. The germline V gene encodes CDR1 SNHLY and CDR2 FYNNEI. The CDR3 coding sequence is TGTGCCAGCAATAGACAGGGGGACCAGCCCCAGCATTTT. Its protein is CASNRQGDQPQHF.

This clonotype was seen only a few times. The chain joins TRBV6-5 to TRBJ1-1; D unclear. From germline, CDR1 is MNHEY and CDR2 SVGAGI. The CDR3 has 13 residues. V lost 2 bases and J 3 bases, leaving 7 bases between the germline ends. The CDR3 sequence is CASSYGGDTEAFF. CDR3 nucleotide sequence: TGTGCCAGCAGTTACGGTGGGGACACTGAAGCTTTCTTT.

The chain is built from TRBV20-1 and TRBJ2-7, with TRBD2 identical over 10 bases. In germline, CDR1 is DFQATT, CDR2 SNEGSKA (reference sequence). The V segment lost 3 bases and the J segment 6 bases; nucleotides outside the gene matches: 5. The CDR3 loop spans 13 amino acids. The CDR3 DNA sequence: TGCAGTGCTAGGGGACTAGCGAAAGGCGAGCAGTACTTC. Translation: CSARGLAKGEQYF.

This clonotype showed up many times. One junction end disagrees with the germline gene, perhaps due to a read error. The rearrangement joins TRBV3-1 to TRBJ1-1, with 7 bases fitting TRBD1. The length of the CDR3 is 15 residues. Germline V CDR1 and CDR2: LGHDT, YNNKEL (reference sequence). The CDR3 coding sequence is TGCGCCAGCAGCCAAGATGGGACAGTGAACACTGAAGCTTTCTTT. This gives the protein CASSQDGTVNTEAFF.

This clonotype was seen many times. V gene TRBV11-1 combines with J gene TRBJ2-7; a weak D match, TRBD1 (5 bases). The germline V gene has CDR1 SGHAT and CDR2 FQDESV (reference sequence). CDR3 size: 14 residues. Trimming removed 6 bases at V and 0 bases at J, with 12 bases between. DNA for the CDR3: TGTGCCAGCAGTTCACAGGAGAGCTCCTACGAGCAGTACTTC. Translated, it gives CASSSQESSYEQYF.

This clonotype came up a few times. The J gene is TRBJ2-7, the V gene TRBV3-1; possible D gene TRBD1, 6 bases. Per germline, CDR1 LGHDT and CDR2 YNNKEL (reference sequence). The CDR3 runs 14 residues. Deletions cut 2 bases from V and 2 bases from J, with 10 bases between. The CDR3 region has the DNA TGTGCCAGCAGCCAACAGGGGACAACCTACGAGCAGTACTTC. Amino acids: CASSQQGTTYEQYF.

In its sample, this clonotype was seen many times. For the CDR3, the DNA is TGTGCCAGCAGTTTACTCGGCGACAGGGTTGATGAAAAACTGTTTTTT. Translation gives CASSLLGDRVDEKLFF. The genes are TRBV28 and TRBJ1-4, with 7 bases fitting TRBD1. Germline CDR1 and CDR2: MDHEN and SYDVKM. The CDR3 has 16 residues. V was clipped by 2 bases and J by 6 bases; unmatched bases: 9.

The chain uses TRBV7-3 and TRBJ2-7, with D perhaps TRBD1 (7 bases). From germline, CDR1 is SGHTA and CDR2 FQGTGA. V was cut by 5 bases and J by 2 bases, with 13 bases left in between. CDR3 size: 14 residues. CDR3 sequence reads: CASSRQGGPYEQYF. CDR3 in DNA: TGTGCCAGCAGCCGACAGGGAGGCCCCTACGAGCAGTACTTC.

Regarding this clonotype: This may come from a read error, since a much larger clone is one base off. V gene TRBV20-1 combines with J gene TRBJ1-1; D is uncertain. The CDR3 has 15 residues. Germline CDR1 is DFQATT and CDR2 is SNEGSKA (reference sequence). Trimming cost V 3 bases and J 0 bases, with 14 bases left between them. CDR3 DNA sequence: TGCAGTGCTAGGACTGGGCCAAACTTGAACACTGAAGCTTTCTTT. It translates to CSARTGPNLNTEAFF.

This chain joins TRBV2 and TRBJ1-3; no reliable D call. The CDR3 extends over 12 amino acids. Germline V gene data show CDR1 as SNHLY and CDR2 as FYNNEI. The V and J ends lost 8 bases and 0 bases respectively, with 5 bases between them. The CDR3 bases are TGTGCCAGCGGGAACTCTGGAAACACCATATATTTT. Amino acid sequence: CASGNSGNTIYF.

This chain connects TRBV27 to TRBJ1-6, with 9 positions matching TRBD1. Trimming removed 6 bases from V and 6 bases from J; junction bases left unmatched: 6. Germline V gene data show CDR1 as MNHEY and CDR2 as SMNVEV (reference sequence). CDR3 length equals 15 residues. The CDR3 sequence is CASRTPGQGNSPLHF. In DNA form, the CDR3 reads TGTGCCAGCAGAACGCCGGGACAGGGTAATTCACCCCTCCACTTT.

In its sample, this clonotype was seen many times. V is TRBV24-1 and J is TRBJ1-2; a possible D gene is TRBD1 (6 bases). V was clipped by 2 bases and J by 8 bases, with 14 bases between them. Germline CDR1 and CDR2: KGHDR and SFDVKD. CDR3 length: 14 amino acids. CDR3 sequence: CATSDYTRGRGYTF. CDR3 sequence (DNA): TGTGCCACCAGTGATTACACCAGGGGTCGGGGCTACACCTTC.

The genes are TRBV7-2 and TRBJ2-5; 9 positions match TRBD2. The CDR3 runs to 17 residues. Germline V gives CDR1 SGHTA, CDR2 FQGNSA. V shed 1 base and J 7 bases; nucleotides not matched to a gene: 13. In nucleotides, the CDR3 is TGTGCCAGCAGCTTAGGTGGAGCGGGAGGTCCTGGGGGGACCCAGTACTTC. It translates to CASSLGGAGGPGGTQYF. The full variable domain, rest sourced from reference TRBV7-2 and TRBJ2-5, is GAGVSQSPSNKVTEKGKDVELRCDPISGHTALYWYRQSLGQGLEFLIYFQGNSAPDKSGLPSDRFSAERTGGSVSTLTIQRTQQEDSAVYLCASSLGGAGGPGGTQYFGPGTRLLVL.

V is TRBV29-1 and J is TRBJ2-5, with D unclear. The V and J ends lost 2 bases and 4 bases respectively, with 14 bases between them. This CDR3 is built from 14 residues. The germline V gene encodes CDR1 SQVTM and CDR2 ANQGSEA. CDR3 sequence: CSVEIGQIGETQYF. Here the CDR3 DNA reads TGCAGCGTTGAAATAGGGCAGATAGGAGAGACCCAGTACTTC. Combining the CDR3 with reference TRBV29-1 and TRBJ2-5 gives the whole variable domain SAVISQKPSRDICQRGTSLTIQCQVDSQVTMMFWYRQQPGQSLTLIATANQGSEATYESGFVIDKFPISRPNLTFSTLTVSNMSPEDSSIYLCSVEIGQIGETQYFGPGTRLLVL.

This clonotype showed up many times. The gene calls are TRBV2 and TRBJ2-5; D remains unclear. V shed 2 bases and J shed 1 base, with 5 bases lying between them. This CDR3 comprises 13 residues. The germline gives CDR1 SNHLY, CDR2 FYNNEI. The CDR3 nucleotides are TGTGCCAGCAGTGAATCTCCCCAAGAGACCCAGTACTTC. Protein sequence: CASSESPQETQYF.

This clonotype has more than one count but fewer than ten. This sequence joins TRBV6-5 and TRBJ2-7, with 9 bases lining up with TRBD2. Trimming removed 3 bases from V and 6 bases from J; junction bases left unmatched: 3. Per germline, CDR1 MNHEY and CDR2 SVGAGI. This CDR3 region has 13 residues. The CDR3 region is CASSYVREGEQYF. In DNA form, the CDR3 reads TGTGCCAGCAGTTATGTGCGGGAGGGCGAGCAGTACTTC.

The rearrangement links TRBV10-1 to TRBJ1-4, with D unclear. The germline gives CDR1 WNHNN, CDR2 SYGVQD (reference sequence). The CDR3 totals 14 residues. V was trimmed by 0 bases and J by 8 bases, leaving 10 bases between them. The CDR3 loop reads CASSESIAYEKLFF. In nucleotides, the CDR3 is TGCGCCAGCAGTGAGTCTATTGCGTACGAAAAACTGTTTTTT.